This T cell receptor beta chain originates from a study of blood T cell repertoires in COVID-19. Study at large: Acute and convalescent COVID-19 specimens originated in the United States, Italy and Spain. In each case, the material was cDNA or gDNA derived from T cells, B-cell-depleted T cells, or PBMCs.

Participant age was roughly 18 to 100 years, and participants resided in about 25 US areas. Participants were placed into cohorts based on the clinical history they reported. The method was immunoSEQ multiplex PCR; TCRdb's version includes in-frame clones alone and lacks a portion of them. The sample lists around 220,000 clones; just over 85% were seen once. This CDR3 contains 15 residues. Germline V lookup: CDR1 SGHRS, CDR2 YFSETQ. The ends lost 4 bases at V and 3 bases at J; junction bases unmatched: 8. Sequenced input: PBMCs or T cells enriched from blood (not recorded which). The chain couples TRBV5-1 to TRBJ1-2; the match to TRBD1 covers 8 bases. The sequence derives from a woman between 50 and 59 years old with acute COVID-19. CDR3 sequence: CASSPQGAVDYGYTF. CDR3 bases: TGCGCCAGCAGCCCGCAGGGGGCGGTAGACTATGGCTACACCTTC.